This TCR beta chain was identified during a study of blood T cell repertoires in COVID-19. Looking at the study overall: T cells, B-cell-depleted T cells, or PBMCs supplied cDNA or gDNA.

In the original workflow: Estimated nucleated cell counts came from reference gene primer amplification. Only in-frame clones appear in the TCRdb table, and some are missing; sequencing was by immunoSEQ multiplex PCR. The V and J calls and clone size come from that table; D and trimming were worked out from the DNA. Of roughly 90,000 clones listed, roughly 85% are singletons. The CDR3 consists of 16 residues. Per germline, CDR1 MNHEY and CDR2 SMNVEV (reference sequence). V trimming: 6 bases; J trimming: 6 bases; junction bases outside the gene matches: 8. V gene TRBV27 combines with J gene TRBJ1-6; 10 nucleotides agree with TRBD1. Sequencing was performed on peripheral blood. The sequence was collected from a man older than 75 with acute or convalescent COVID-19. The CDR3 protein is CASSKWGTGVNSPLHF. The CDR3 coding sequence is TGTGCCAGCAGCAAATGGGGGACAGGGGTTAATTCACCCCTCCACTTT.